The text below deals with one T cell receptor (beta chain). Per the original data handling: It was from reference gene primer amplification that nucleated cell counts were estimated. Sequencing was performed with immunoSEQ multiplex PCR; in TCRdb, only in-frame clones are kept and a portion is missing. That table gives V, J and clone size, and the DNA gave D and trimming. The table has 650,000 to 800,000 clones, 90% seen once. These data are taken from a study of blood T cell repertoires in COVID-19. Study at large: Both acute and convalescent COVID-19 samples were obtained from the United States, Italy and Spain. T cells, B-cell-depleted T cells, or PBMCs provided the cDNA or gDNA that served as material.

The V end was cut by 0 bases, the J end by 2 bases, with 12 bases between. The CDR3 runs 15 residues. CDR1 is SGDLS and CDR2 is YYNGEE in the germline V gene. The sequence was obtained from a woman aged 18-35 years with acute or convalescent COVID-19. This chain joins TRBV9 and TRBJ2-7; D might be TRBD1 (6 bases). Material for sequencing was peripheral blood. The CDR3 protein is CASSVEVGATYEQYF. The CDR3 DNA sequence: TGTGCCAGCAGCGTAGAGGTGGGGGCCACCTACGAGCAGTACTTC.